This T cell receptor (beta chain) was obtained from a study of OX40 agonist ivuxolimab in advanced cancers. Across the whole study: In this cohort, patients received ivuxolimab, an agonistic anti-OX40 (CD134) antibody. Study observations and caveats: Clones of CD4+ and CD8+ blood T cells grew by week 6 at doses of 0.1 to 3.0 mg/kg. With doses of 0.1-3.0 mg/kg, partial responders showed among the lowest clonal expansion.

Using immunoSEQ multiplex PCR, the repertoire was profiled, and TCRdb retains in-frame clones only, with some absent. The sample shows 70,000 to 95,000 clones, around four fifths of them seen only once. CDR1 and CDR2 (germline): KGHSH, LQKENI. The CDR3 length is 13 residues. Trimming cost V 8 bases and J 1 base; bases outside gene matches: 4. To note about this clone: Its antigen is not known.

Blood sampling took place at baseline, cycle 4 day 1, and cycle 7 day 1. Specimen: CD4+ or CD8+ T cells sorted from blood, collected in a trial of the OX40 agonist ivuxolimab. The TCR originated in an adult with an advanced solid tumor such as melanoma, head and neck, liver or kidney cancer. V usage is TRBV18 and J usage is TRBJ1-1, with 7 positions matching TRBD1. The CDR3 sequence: CASKGDRNTEAFF. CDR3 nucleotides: TGTGCCAGCAAGGGGGACAGGAACACTGAAGCTTTCTTT.